This is a list of T cell receptor beta chains from one sample in a study of cytomegalovirus exposure and HLA in healthy donors. Some clones are missing from TCRdb's copy, which holds only in-frame ones; the method was immunoSEQ multiplex PCR. The sample carries about 78,000 clones, approximately 72% recorded once. Sequenced sample: PBMCs. These receptors were collected from a woman aged 40-49 years in good health and CMV-seropositive. Each CDR3 is given with its conserved first and last residue. The D gene is left open where the match is weak. Size is stated for part of the rows, as once, few or many counts, or as a class when the clone is expanded.

V gene: TRBV6-1
J gene: TRBJ2-7
D gene: NA
clone size: few
CDR3 DNA: TGTGCCAGCAGTGAAGAGGGACGGGGGTACGAGCAGTACTTC
CDR3 protein: CASSEEGRGYEQYF

V gene: TRBV11-3
J gene: TRBJ2-1
D gene: TRBD1
clone size: NA
CDR3 DNA: TGTGCCAGCAGCCTGGACAGGGTGGTGTACAATGAGCAGTTCTTC
CDR3 protein: CASSLDRVVYNEQFF

V gene: TRBV18
J gene: TRBJ1-2
D gene: TRBD1
clone size: NA
CDR3 DNA: TGTGCCAGCTCACCAGTGGGACAGGGAAACTATGGCTACACCTTC
CDR3 protein: CASSPVGQGNYGYTF

V gene: TRBV30
J gene: TRBJ2-7
D gene: NA
clone size: few
CDR3 DNA: TGTGCCTGGAGGCTAGGCTACGAGCAGTACTTC
CDR3 protein: CAWRLGYEQYF

V gene: TRBV6-6
J gene: TRBJ2-7
D gene: NA
clone size: NA
CDR3 DNA: TGTGCCAGCAGGAAAGCCCAGGCCCTTACATTCGAGCAGTACTTC
CDR3 protein: CASRKAQALTFEQYF

V gene: TRBV29-1
J gene: TRBJ2-7
D gene: TRBD2
clone size: NA
CDR3 DNA: TGCAGCGTTGATGCGGAGGGGACTAGCTCCGAGCAGTACTTC
CDR3 protein: CSVDAEGTSSEQYF

V gene: TRBV6-1
J gene: TRBJ1-1
D gene: TRBD1
clone size: NA
CDR3 DNA: TGTGCCAGCTATGAGACAGGGACCACTGAAGCTTTCTTT
CDR3 protein: CASYETGTTEAFF

V gene: TRBV7-9
J gene: TRBJ2-1
D gene: NA
clone size: few
CDR3 DNA: TGTGCCAGCAGCAATAAACCAGGGTACAATGAGCAGTTCTTC
CDR3 protein: CASSNKPGYNEQFF

V gene: TRBV4-3
J gene: TRBJ1-2
D gene: NA
clone size: NA
CDR3 DNA: TGCGCCAGCAGCCAAGATCGTGTTCTTGGGCGGGGATATGGCTACACCTTC
CDR3 protein: CASSQDRVLGRGYGYTF

V gene: TRBV25-1
J gene: TRBJ1-6
D gene: NA
clone size: NA
CDR3 DNA: TGTGCCAGCAACGGTCAAAATAATTCACCCCTCCACTTT
CDR3 protein: CASNGQNNSPLHF

V gene: TRBV19
J gene: TRBJ1-4
D gene: NA
clone size: NA
CDR3 DNA: TGTGCCAGTAGTCATCAGGGGAAGAACGAAAAACTGTTTTTT
CDR3 protein: CASSHQGKNEKLFF

V gene: TRBV7-2
J gene: TRBJ1-2
D gene: NA
clone size: NA
CDR3 DNA: TGTGCCAGCAGCTTATCGGGTCCTCCGGGAGAATCTGGCTACACCTTC
CDR3 protein: CASSLSGPPGESGYTF

V gene: TRBV19
J gene: TRBJ2-3
D gene: NA
clone size: once
CDR3 DNA: TGTGCCAGTAGTTCATTGTCCGCCGGTTCAGATACGCAGTATTTT
CDR3 protein: CASSSLSAGSDTQYF

V gene: TRBV6-6
J gene: TRBJ2-7
D gene: NA
clone size: few
CDR3 DNA: TGTGCCAGCAGTTACTCAGCGGCATCCTACGAGCAGTACTTC
CDR3 protein: CASSYSAASYEQYF

V gene: TRBV7-2
J gene: TRBJ2-7
D gene: NA
clone size: few
CDR3 DNA: TGTGCCAGCAGCCGGGAGCATCGCTACGAGCAGTACTTC
CDR3 protein: CASSREHRYEQYF

V gene: TRBV28
J gene: TRBJ1-1
D gene: NA
clone size: few
CDR3 DNA: TGTGCCAGCAGTTCGGGGGGTGGGAGCACTGAAGCTTTCTTT
CDR3 protein: CASSSGGGSTEAFF

V gene: TRBV7-6
J gene: TRBJ2-7
D gene: TRBD1
clone size: NA
CDR3 DNA: TGTGCCAGCAGCAAGGGACAGTCTTACGAGCAGTACTTC
CDR3 protein: CASSKGQSYEQYF

V gene: TRBV30
J gene: TRBJ2-7
D gene: NA
clone size: NA
CDR3 DNA: TGTGCCTGGAGTGTAGAGTCAGACTACGGGCAGTACTTC
CDR3 protein: CAWSVESDYGQYF

V gene: TRBV6-1
J gene: TRBJ1-1
D gene: NA
clone size: NA
CDR3 DNA: TGTGCCAGCAGTGAAGGTTGGGGCCTGAACACTGAAGCTTTCTTT
CDR3 protein: CASSEGWGLNTEAFF

V gene: TRBV5-1
J gene: TRBJ2-1
D gene: NA
clone size: NA
CDR3 DNA: TGCGCCAGCAGTGCACAAGGGGATGGGGCCTACAATGAGCAGTTCTTC
CDR3 protein: CASSAQGDGAYNEQFF

V gene: TRBV10-3
J gene: TRBJ2-3
D gene: TRBD2
clone size: NA
CDR3 DNA: TGTGCCATCAGTGACCCCTCCGCGGGGGGGGGCGCCGGTACGCAGTATTTT
CDR3 protein: CAISDPSAGGGAGTQYF

V gene: TRBV5-1
J gene: TRBJ1-4
D gene: NA
clone size: NA
CDR3 DNA: TGCGCCAGCAGCCCATCCGGGGCAACTAATGAAAAACTGTTTTTT
CDR3 protein: CASSPSGATNEKLFF

V gene: TRBV6-5
J gene: TRBJ2-7
D gene: TRBD1
clone size: NA
CDR3 DNA: TGTGCCAGCAGGGCGACAGGGTACGTTTCCCAGCAGTACTTC
CDR3 protein: CASRATGYVSQQYF

V gene: TRBV11-2
J gene: TRBJ2-7
D gene: NA
clone size: NA
CDR3 DNA: TGTGCCAGCAGCTTAGTCGGGGGAGGTAGCTCCTACGAGCAGTACTTC
CDR3 protein: CASSLVGGGSSYEQYF

V gene: TRBV6-5
J gene: TRBJ2-7
D gene: NA
clone size: few
CDR3 DNA: TGTGCCAGCAGAGACAGATCCAGCTCCTACGAGCAGTACTTC
CDR3 protein: CASRDRSSSYEQYF

V gene: TRBV28
J gene: TRBJ2-7
D gene: NA
clone size: NA
CDR3 DNA: TGTGCCAGCAGTTCCCCCTCTCAGGGTGTCTACGAGCAGTACTTC
CDR3 protein: CASSSPSQGVYEQYF

V gene: TRBV7-9
J gene: TRBJ1-1
D gene: TRBD1
clone size: NA
CDR3 DNA: TGTGCCAGCAGCGAAAACGACAGGGCGGGTACTGAAGCTTTCTTT
CDR3 protein: CASSENDRAGTEAFF

V gene: TRBV7-2
J gene: TRBJ1-1
D gene: NA
clone size: NA
CDR3 DNA: TGTGCCAGCAGCGCGGGACCCTTGAGTGAAGCTTTCTTT
CDR3 protein: CASSAGPLSEAFF

V gene: TRBV6-1
J gene: TRBJ1-2
D gene: TRBD1
clone size: NA
CDR3 DNA: TGTGCCAGCAGTCTCGGACAGGGCAGGAATGGCTACACCTTC
CDR3 protein: CASSLGQGRNGYTF

V gene: TRBV6-5
J gene: TRBJ1-1
D gene: TRBD1
clone size: few
CDR3 DNA: TGTGCCAGCAGTAGTTACAGGGGGCGGACTGAAGCTTTCTTT
CDR3 protein: CASSSYRGRTEAFF

V gene: TRBV15
J gene: TRBJ1-2
D gene: NA
clone size: NA
CDR3 DNA: TGTGCCACCAGCAGAGGGGCAGGGGCTAACTATGGCTACACCTTC
CDR3 protein: CATSRGAGANYGYTF

V gene: TRBV7-2
J gene: TRBJ2-5
D gene: TRBD1
clone size: NA
CDR3 DNA: TGTGCCAGCAGCTTAGCAGGGGGCAGAGAGACCCAGTACTTC
CDR3 protein: CASSLAGGRETQYF

V gene: TRBV30
J gene: TRBJ2-1
D gene: NA
clone size: once
CDR3 DNA: TGTGCCTGGAGTGTCAACCTCAACTACGATGAGCAGTTCTTC
CDR3 protein: CAWSVNLNYDEQFF

V gene: TRBV19
J gene: TRBJ1-1
D gene: NA
clone size: once
CDR3 DNA: TGTGCCAGTAGCCGCCGCGGAACGAACACTGAAGCTTTCTTT
CDR3 protein: CASSRRGTNTEAFF

V gene: TRBV30
J gene: TRBJ2-2
D gene: NA
clone size: NA
CDR3 DNA: TGTGCCTGGATTGGGGGGGCTACCGGGGAGCTGTTTTTT
CDR3 protein: CAWIGGATGELFF

V gene: TRBV5-4
J gene: TRBJ2-3
D gene: TRBD1
clone size: NA
CDR3 DNA: TGTGCCAGCAGCTCACAGGGGAGCACAGATACGCAGTATTTT
CDR3 protein: CASSSQGSTDTQYF

V gene: TRBV18
J gene: TRBJ1-2
D gene: NA
clone size: NA
CDR3 DNA: TGTGCCAGCTCACCAAAAGAGAGGGCCTCTTACTATGGCTACACCTTC
CDR3 protein: CASSPKERASYYGYTF

V gene: TRBV7-2
J gene: TRBJ2-7
D gene: NA
clone size: NA
CDR3 DNA: TGTGCCAGCAGCCCGGACGGGGGTCCCTACGAGCAGTACTTC
CDR3 protein: CASSPDGGPYEQYF

V gene: TRBV10-3
J gene: TRBJ2-1
D gene: TRBD2
clone size: once
CDR3 DNA: TGTGCCATCAGTGAGGGGACTAGCGGGAGTCTAGGTAATGAGCAGTTCTTC
CDR3 protein: CAISEGTSGSLGNEQFF

V gene: TRBV5-4
J gene: TRBJ1-2
D gene: TRBD1
clone size: NA
CDR3 DNA: TGTGCCAGCAGCTCCGACAGGGTGGGCTATGGCTACACCTTC
CDR3 protein: CASSSDRVGYGYTF

V gene: TRBV27
J gene: TRBJ2-7
D gene: TRBD2
clone size: once
CDR3 DNA: TGTGCCAGCAGTTTAGCGCGGGGGGGTTACGAGCAGTACTTC
CDR3 protein: CASSLARGGYEQYF

V gene: TRBV7-9
J gene: TRBJ2-1
D gene: TRBD1
clone size: NA
CDR3 DNA: TGTGCCAGCAGCCAAAGAACGACAGGGGATATCAATGAGCAGTTCTTC
CDR3 protein: CASSQRTTGDINEQFF

V gene: TRBV6-5
J gene: TRBJ1-1
D gene: TRBD1
clone size: NA
CDR3 DNA: TGTGCCAGCAGTTACTCAGTAGGGGACAGGGCGGCTGAAGCTTTCTTT
CDR3 protein: CASSYSVGDRAAEAFF

V gene: TRBV6-1
J gene: TRBJ2-3
D gene: TRBD1
clone size: once
CDR3 DNA: TGTGCCAGCATCAGGGGGCCGAGCACAGATACGCAGTATTTT
CDR3 protein: CASIRGPSTDTQYF

V gene: TRBV30
J gene: TRBJ2-3
D gene: NA
clone size: NA
CDR3 DNA: TGTGCCTGGAGTGCCAGGGATACGCAGTATTTT
CDR3 protein: CAWSARDTQYF

V gene: TRBV19
J gene: TRBJ2-5
D gene: NA
clone size: NA
CDR3 DNA: TGTGCCAGTAGTATAGATCTGTCAGGCTGGGAGACCCAGTACTTC
CDR3 protein: CASSIDLSGWETQYF

V gene: TRBV25-1
J gene: TRBJ2-5
D gene: TRBD2
clone size: NA
CDR3 DNA: TGTGCCAGCAGTGAAAGGATAGCGGGGGAGACCCAGTACTTC
CDR3 protein: CASSERIAGETQYF

V gene: TRBV7-8
J gene: TRBJ2-1
D gene: TRBD1
clone size: NA
CDR3 DNA: TGTGCCAGCAGCCCCGGGACAGGGTCCGGTGAGCAGTTCTTC
CDR3 protein: CASSPGTGSGEQFF

V gene: TRBV28
J gene: TRBJ2-2
D gene: TRBD2
clone size: NA
CDR3 DNA: TGTGCCAGCAGTCCCGGGGGGTCGAACACCGGGGAGCTGTTTTTT
CDR3 protein: CASSPGGSNTGELFF

V gene: TRBV5-4
J gene: TRBJ1-4
D gene: NA
clone size: NA
CDR3 DNA: TGTGCCAGCAGCCGCTCGACAGCCACTAATGAAAAACTGTTTTTT
CDR3 protein: CASSRSTATNEKLFF

V gene: TRBV11-2
J gene: TRBJ2-3
D gene: NA
clone size: NA
CDR3 DNA: TGTGCCAGCAGCTTAGGGCCAGCGGAAGATACGCAGTATTTT
CDR3 protein: CASSLGPAEDTQYF

V gene: TRBV5-1
J gene: TRBJ1-2
D gene: TRBD1
clone size: NA
CDR3 DNA: TGCGCCAGCAGCTGGGAAACCGGGACAGGGAATATGCGGCGTGGCTACACCTTC
CDR3 protein: CASSWETGTGNMRRGYTF

V gene: TRBV2
J gene: TRBJ2-7
D gene: TRBD2
clone size: NA
CDR3 DNA: TGTGCCAGCAGCCGGGACTACTACTACGAGCAGTACTTC
CDR3 protein: CASSRDYYYEQYF

V gene: TRBV7-9
J gene: TRBJ2-7
D gene: NA
clone size: few
CDR3 DNA: TGTGCCAGCAGCTTAGAAGGCAGGGCTTTCTACTTC
CDR3 protein: CASSLEGRAFYF

V gene: TRBV6-4
J gene: TRBJ1-5
D gene: NA
clone size: NA
CDR3 DNA: TGTGCCAGCAGTGACCAGGGTGGAGGGAATCAGCCCCAGCATTTT
CDR3 protein: CASSDQGGGNQPQHF